Listed below are T cell receptor beta chains from one sample, sequenced in a study of CD8+CD57+ T cells in acquired aplastic anemia. TCRdb ran MiXCR on the reads and lists one entry per CDR3 protein. The data hold around 200,000 distinct CDR3 sequences, with about half observed a single time. Source material: sorted CD4+, CD8+, or CD8+CD57+ T cells (not recorded which) from PBMCs. The receptors here all came from a human donor with aplastic anemia. Both conserved end residues are part of each CDR3. Fields, in order: J gene, V gene, D gene, clone size, CDR3 DNA, CDR3 protein. D genes are given only for firm matches. Clone size is stated in some rows and not others, as once, few, many or a class when expanded.

TRBJ2-5	TRBV28	TRBD2	few	TGTGCCAGCAGTCTTAGCGGGGGGGCGGAGACCCAGTACTTC	CASSLSGGAETQYF
TRBJ2-5	TRBV24-1	TRBD2	-	TGTGCCACCAGTGACGCCGGGGGGCAAGAGACCCAGTACTTC	CATSDAGGQETQYF
TRBJ2-7	TRBV24-1	-	few	TGTGCCACCAGTGATTTGGTCGAGCAGTACTTC	CATSDLVEQYF
TRBJ1-1	TRBV30	-	once	TGTGCCTGGAGTGTAGGGGTGGACACTGAAGCTTTCTTT	CAWSVGVDTEAFF
TRBJ1-2	TRBV20-1	-	-	TGCGGTGCTAGAGATCGCGGCAGGGAGTTCTATGGCTACACCTTC	CGARDRGREFYGYTF
TRBJ2-3	TRBV5-8	TRBD2	many	TGTGCCAGCAGCTATCCTAGGGCGGGGGGCCACACAGATACGCAGTATTTT	CASSYPRAGGHTDTQYF
TRBJ1-4	TRBV7-2	TRBD1	-	TGTGCCAGCAGCACCCAGACAGGGTCTGGGGAAAAACTGTTTTTT	CASSTQTGSGEKLFF
TRBJ2-7	TRBV7-6	TRBD2	-	TGTGCCAGCAGCTCGGGGACGGGGGGCTACGAGCAGTACTTC	CASSSGTGGYEQYF
TRBJ2-7	TRBV10-3	-	few	TGTGCCATCAGTGACAAAAATCCCACCTACGAGCAGTACTTC	CAISDKNPTYEQYF
TRBJ2-1	TRBV9	TRBD1	many	TGTGCCAGCAGCGTTCTAGACAGGGGCCATGAGCAGTTCTTC	CASSVLDRGHEQFF
TRBJ2-5	TRBV10-3	TRBD2	few	TGTGCCATCAGTCCTAGCGGGAGGGCCGGGGAGACCCAGTACTTC	CAISPSGRAGETQYF
TRBJ1-2	TRBV2	-	many	TGTGCCAGCAGTGAAGCCGGCGGGGGGGGCTACACCTTC	CASSEAGGGGYTF
TRBJ1-5	TRBV19	-	many	TGTGCCAGTAGTATTCAGGGAGGAAATAGCAATCAGCCCCAGCATTTT	CASSIQGGNSNQPQHF
TRBJ1-5	TRBV27	TRBD1	few	TGTGCCAGCAGTTTCGACAGGGATAGGAATCAGCCCCAGCATTTT	CASSFDRDRNQPQHF
TRBJ1-2	TRBV5-5	-	few	TGTGCCAGCAGCTTGGAGGGCGATGGCTACACCTTC	CASSLEGDGYTF
TRBJ2-4	TRBV6-4	TRBD2	few	TGTGCCAGCAGTGATAGCGGGGGGGAAAACATTCAGTACTTC	CASSDSGGENIQYF
TRBJ1-5	TRBV19	-	-	TGTGCCAGTAGTAGGCAAGGGGGTGACAATCAGCCCCAGCATTTT	CASSRQGGDNQPQHF
TRBJ2-7	TRBV29-1	-	once	TGCAGCGTCTCCCGGGACCAGTCCTACGGGCAGTACTTC	CSVSRDQSYGQYF
TRBJ2-5	TRBV7-9	-	-	TGTGCCAGCAGCCTAGGCGTCTATAGTATGGGACGAGAGACCCAGTACTTC	CASSLGVYSMGRETQYF
TRBJ1-2	TRBV7-9	-	-	TGTGCCAGCAGCTTAGGGGGCAGTAACTATGGCTACACCTTC	CASSLGGSNYGYTF
TRBJ2-1	TRBV19	-	many	TGTGCCAGTTCCAACGGGGCTACCTTTCTACAGGAGGAGCAGTTCTTC	CASSNGATFLQEEQFF
TRBJ2-7	TRBV9	TRBD1	-	TGTGCCAGCAGCGCAAGCGGGACAGGGGAATCCGAGCAGTACTTC	CASSASGTGESEQYF
TRBJ2-7	TRBV7-9	TRBD2	-	TGTGCCAGCAGCTCCTTCAGGACTAGCAGCAACGAGCAGTACTTC	CASSSFRTSSNEQYF
TRBJ2-1	TRBV20-1	TRBD2	-	TGCAGTGCTAGATCTCTAGCGGGGAGACAAGAGACCCAGTTCTTC	CSARSLAGRQETQFF
TRBJ1-1	TRBV4-1	-	many	TGCGCCAGCAGCCAGCCGACAAGGGGTGGACTAGGCACTGAAGCTTTCTTT	CASSQPTRGGLGTEAFF
TRBJ2-5	TRBV5-1	TRBD2	-	TGCGCCAGCAGCCGCGGGACTAGCGGGACGGTTGGGACCCAGTACTTC	CASSRGTSGTVGTQYF
TRBJ2-7	TRBV24-1	TRBD1	-	TGTGCCACCAGTGATTCCCGGGACAGGACTTCCTACGAGCAGTACTTC	CATSDSRDRTSYEQYF
TRBJ2-1	TRBV20-1	-	once	TGCAGTGCTATCCAGAATGAGCAGTTCTTC	CSAIQNEQFF
TRBJ2-1	TRBV19	-	-	TGTGCCAGTAGTATTATAGCTAGCGCCAATGAGCAGTTCTTC	CASSIIASANEQFF
TRBJ1-5	TRBV29-1	-	once	TGCAGCGTTGCAGGGCAGGGAGATCAGCCCCAGCATTTT	CSVAGQGDQPQHF
TRBJ1-2	TRBV2	TRBD1	-	TGTGCCAGCAGTGAGGGGACAGGGTCAGCGAGTGGCTACACCTTC	CASSEGTGSASGYTF
TRBJ1-6	TRBV11-2	TRBD1	many	TGTGCCAGCAGCCCCGGGGGTACAGGGGCTAATTCACCCCTCCACTTT	CASSPGGTGANSPLHF
TRBJ2-7	TRBV5-1	TRBD1	-	TGCGCCAGCAGCTTGGGGGACAGGAAGGGGTACGAGCAGTACTTC	CASSLGDRKGYEQYF
TRBJ2-3	TRBV5-4	TRBD2	few	TGTGCCAGCAGCCCGACTCTAGCGGCTAGCACAGATACGCAGTATTTT	CASSPTLAASTDTQYF
TRBJ2-7	TRBV7-6	TRBD1	-	TGTGCCAGCAACACCCCGGGACAGCGAGTCTACGAGCAGTACTTC	CASNTPGQRVYEQYF
TRBJ2-7	TRBV7-9	TRBD1	-	TGTGCCAGCAGCACAAACAGGGGAACCTACGAGCAGTACTTC	CASSTNRGTYEQYF
TRBJ2-5	TRBV19	-	few	TGTGCCAGTAGTACCATCGGGGAGACCCAGTACTTC	CASSTIGETQYF
TRBJ1-1	TRBV20-1	TRBD1	many	TGCAGTGCTCCCACAGGGGGCACCACTGAAGCTTTCTTT	CSAPTGGTTEAFF
TRBJ2-7	TRBV29-1	-	-	TGCAGCGTTCGAACAGGGACGTACGAGCAGTACTTC	CSVRTGTYEQYF
TRBJ2-5	TRBV6-2/TRBV6-3	-	few	TGTGCCAGCAACCCCAAAACGGAGACCCAGTACTTC	CASNPKTETQYF
TRBJ2-5	TRBV7-8	TRBD2	many	TGTGCCAGCCATTCCGGGGGGGGCGGGTTGGGGACCCAGTACTTC	CASHSGGGGLGTQYF
TRBJ2-7	TRBV20-1	TRBD1	-	TGCAGTGCTAGAGAGGGACAGGGGAGGGAAGGGCAGTACTTC	CSAREGQGREGQYF
TRBJ1-5	TRBV5-1	-	-	TGCGCCAGCAGCTTGTTTGGCGGTCAGCCCCAGCATTTT	CASSLFGGQPQHF
TRBJ1-4	TRBV25-1	TRBD1	many	TGTGCCAGCAGTGACCCGGGACAGGGGATCACTAATGAAAAACTGTTTTTT	CASSDPGQGITNEKLFF
TRBJ2-1	TRBV20-1	-	many	TGCAGTGCTAGCGGTAGCGACGTGTACAATGAGCAGTTCTTC	CSASGSDVYNEQFF
TRBJ2-1	TRBV20-1	TRBD2	-	TGCAGTGCTAGCCTAGCGGTCCCCGATGAGCAGTTCTTC	CSASLAVPDEQFF
TRBJ2-1	TRBV19	-	-	TGTGCCAGTAGTCTCCGACCGCTCAATGAGCAGTTCTTC	CASSLRPLNEQFF
TRBJ2-7	TRBV7-2	TRBD2	-	TGTGCGAGCGGGAGCCACCTTTACGAGCAGTACTTC	CASGSHLYEQYF
TRBJ1-3	TRBV19	-	-	TGTGCCAGTAGTATAACGGGGGGCAGGCGCTCTGGAAACACCATATATTTT	CASSITGGRRSGNTIYF
TRBJ2-7	TRBV19	-	-	TGTGCCAGTAGCTACGCGCCGGGTGAGCAGTACTTC	CASSYAPGEQYF
TRBJ2-3	TRBV6-6	-	many	TGTGCCAGCAGTCAGTCGGGGGCCGGATGGGATACGCAGTATTTT	CASSQSGAGWDTQYF
TRBJ1-1	TRBV7-9	-	few	TGTGCCAGCAGCGAGCAGGGGAGGACTGAAGCTTTCTTT	CASSEQGRTEAFF
TRBJ1-6	TRBV5-1	-	many	TGCGCCAGCAGCTCACAGGGTGGGGGCGGTAATTCACCCCTCCACTTT	CASSSQGGGGNSPLHF
TRBJ2-2	TRBV6-1	TRBD1	many	TGTGCCAGCAGTGAAAGGGGGACAGCGAACACCGGGGAGCTGTTTTTT	CASSERGTANTGELFF
TRBJ1-2	TRBV5-1	TRBD1	few	TGTGCCAGCAGCTTGCTTCATCAAGGGACAGGGGGACCTCACTATGGCTACACCTTC	CASSLLHQGTGGPHYGYTF